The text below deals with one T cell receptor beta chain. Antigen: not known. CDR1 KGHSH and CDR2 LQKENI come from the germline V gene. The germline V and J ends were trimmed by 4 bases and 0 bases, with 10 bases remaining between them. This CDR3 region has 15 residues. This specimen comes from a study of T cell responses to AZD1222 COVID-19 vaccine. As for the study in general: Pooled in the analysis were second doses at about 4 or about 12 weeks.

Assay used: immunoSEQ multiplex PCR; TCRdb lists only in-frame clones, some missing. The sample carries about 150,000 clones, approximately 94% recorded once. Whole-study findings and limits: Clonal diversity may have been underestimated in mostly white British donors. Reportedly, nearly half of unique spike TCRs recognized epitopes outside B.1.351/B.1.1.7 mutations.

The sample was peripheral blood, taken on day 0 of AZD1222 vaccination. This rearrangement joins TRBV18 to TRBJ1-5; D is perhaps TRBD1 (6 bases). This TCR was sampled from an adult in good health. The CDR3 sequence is CASSQTGDSNQPQHF. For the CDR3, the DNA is TGTGCCAGCTCACAGACAGGAGATAGCAATCAGCCCCAGCATTTT.